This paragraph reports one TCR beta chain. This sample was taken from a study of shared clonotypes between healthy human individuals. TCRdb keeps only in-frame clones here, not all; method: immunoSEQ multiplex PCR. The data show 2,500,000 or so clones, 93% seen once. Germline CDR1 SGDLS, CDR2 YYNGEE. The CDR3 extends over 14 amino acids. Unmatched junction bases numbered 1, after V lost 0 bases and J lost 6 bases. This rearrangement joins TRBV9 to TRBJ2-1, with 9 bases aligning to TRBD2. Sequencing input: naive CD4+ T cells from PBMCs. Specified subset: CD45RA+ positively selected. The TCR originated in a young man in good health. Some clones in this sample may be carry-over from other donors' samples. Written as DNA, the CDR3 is TGTGCCAGCAGCGTAGGACTAGCGGCCAATGAGCAGTTCTTC. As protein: CASSVGLAANEQFF.